This record looks at one T cell receptor (beta chain) sequence and its context. The sample holds many counts of this clonotype. Its specific antigen is unknown. Within one base of it there is no much larger clone, and no base qualities were kept. TCRdb names Illumina NovaSeq 6000 as the instrument used. cDNA libraries for TCRalpha and TCRbeta were prepared by 5'RACE using constant-segment primers, with sample barcodes and unique molecular identifiers added. RNA was extracted from every sample with Trizol reagent. Amplification of the libraries took two PCR steps, and the second step added a second sample barcode plus Illumina TruSeq adapters. The libraries were sequenced on an Illumina NovaSeq using 2 x 150 bp paired-end reads. Per the original workflow: Reads were demultiplexed and collapsed into UMI-guided consensus sequences with migec v1.2.7. With mixcr v2.1.11, UMI consensuses were aligned to TRA and TRB V and J templates and assembled into clonotypes. A clonotype was counted as expanded or contracted only when both edgeR and NoisET called the clonotype significant, with the noise models trained on biological replicates. edgeR calls used a false discovery rate-adjusted p below 0.01 and a log2 fold-change threshold of 1. As an exploratory analysis of dynamics, max-normalized trajectories of the 1000 most abundant clonotypes were examined with PCA combined with hierarchical clustering. Separately sequenced CD4+ and CD8+ repertoires were used to assign the CD4 or CD8 phenotype of responding clones. In-frame beta chains were kept once TCRdb had trimmed the public reads at Q25 with fastp and called clones with MiXCR. A single entry per CDR3 protein holds the most common genes and DNA from its merged rows. V and J calls and clone size were set by TCRdb, not the authors. Across this sample there are around 29,000 distinct CDR3 sequences, with 12% seen only once. Of the sample, 13% to 15% falls within the top ten clones.

This sample stems from a study of T-cell memory formation after mild COVID-19 (dated by TCRdb to the early 2020s). At the level of the whole study: TCR sequence clusters from the two donors were largely donor specific. T-cell clones expanding and contracting after mild COVID-19 in two donors were tracked by longitudinal TCRalpha and TCRbeta repertoire sequencing. The cohort was made up of two young adult volunteers, one female and one male, who were previously healthy.

The research as a whole found: Contracting CD4+ clones were found mainly in CM and EM memory subsets, while CD8+ clones were enriched in EMRA. Some responding clones were found in pre-infection memory, which suggests that pre-existing cross-reactive memory T cells took part in the SARS-CoV-2 response. The study covered only a couple of mild cases, and larger cohorts including severe cases with pre-infection samples were considered necessary. Whether the second-wave clones peaking on day 37 were SARS-CoV-2 specific was not confirmed. Clones that contracted from day 15 to 85 showed balanced CD4/CD8 phenotypes, whereas a second wave of clones that expanded from day 15 to 37 leaned towards CD4+.

Ficoll-Paque density gradient centrifugation was used to isolate PBMCs. Sequenced: PBMCs or a T cell subset sorted from them (not recorded which). This clonotype was sampled from an adult woman who had mild COVID-19 (a few samples of this study predate the infection). The sample titles of this study are shuffled in the database, so cell type and time point are left out; the donor was told from shared clones.

CDR3 reads: CSARVGSYYSPLHF. The sequenced DNA is TGCAGTGCTAGAGTGGGCAGTTATTATTCACCCCTCCACTTT. This chain joins TRBV20-1 to TRBJ1-6; confidence is insufficient to name the D gene. Deletion took 1 base off V and 8 bases off J, with a span of 12 bases between the germline ends. The germline V gene (reference sequence) yields DFQATT for CDR1 and SNEGSKA for CDR2. The CDR3 covers 14 residues, taking in both the cysteine and the phenylalanine. CDR3 DNA only is kept here, 42 bases in frame from base 1.